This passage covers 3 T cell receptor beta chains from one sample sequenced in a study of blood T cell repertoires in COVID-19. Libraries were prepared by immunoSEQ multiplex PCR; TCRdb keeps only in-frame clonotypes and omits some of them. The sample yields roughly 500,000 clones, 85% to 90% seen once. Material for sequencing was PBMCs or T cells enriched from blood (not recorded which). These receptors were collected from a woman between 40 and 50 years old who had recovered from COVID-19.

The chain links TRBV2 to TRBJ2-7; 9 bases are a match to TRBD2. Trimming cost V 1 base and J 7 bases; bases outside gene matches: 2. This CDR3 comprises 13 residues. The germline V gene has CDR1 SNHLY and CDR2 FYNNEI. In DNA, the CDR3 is TGTGCCAGCAGTGAAGGCGGGAGGGGAGAGCAGTACTTC. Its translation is CASSEGGRGEQYF.

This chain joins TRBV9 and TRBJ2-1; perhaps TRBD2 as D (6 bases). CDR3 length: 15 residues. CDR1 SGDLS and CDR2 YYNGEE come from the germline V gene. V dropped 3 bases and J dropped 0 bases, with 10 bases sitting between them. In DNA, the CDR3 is TGTGCCAGCAGCGCTGGGAGGTCCTCCTACAATGAGCAGTTCTTC. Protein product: CASSAGRSSYNEQFF. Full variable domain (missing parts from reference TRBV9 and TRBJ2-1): DSGVTQTPKHLITATGQRVTLRCSPRSGDLSVYWYQQSLDQGLQFLIQYYNGEERAKGNILERFSAQQFPDLHSELNLSSLELGDSALYFCASSAGRSSYNEQFFGPGTRLTVL.

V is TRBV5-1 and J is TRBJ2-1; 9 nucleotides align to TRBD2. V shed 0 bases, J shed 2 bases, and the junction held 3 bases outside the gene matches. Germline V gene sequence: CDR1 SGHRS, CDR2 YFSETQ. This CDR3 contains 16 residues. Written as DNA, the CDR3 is TGCGCCAGCAGCTTGGAAGGCGGGAGGGCCTACAATGAGCAGTTCTTC. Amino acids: CASSLEGGRAYNEQFF. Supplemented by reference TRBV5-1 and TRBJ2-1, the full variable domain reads KAGVTQTPRYLIKTRGQQVTLSCSPISGHRSVSWYQQTPGQGLQFLFEYFSETQRNKGNFPGRFSGRQFSNSRSEMNVSTLELGDSALYLCASSLEGGRAYNEQFFGPGTRLTVL.